This T cell receptor (beta chain) was observed in a study of cytomegalovirus exposure and HLA in healthy donors. 13 Jbeta primers and 60 Vbeta primers were used for the PCR. The table came from immunoSEQ multiplex PCR; TCRdb's copy has only in-frame clones and leaves some out. The sample lists some 160,000 clones; around three quarters were seen once. CDR1 and CDR2 (germline): SNHLY, FYNNEI. The CDR3 loop spans 12 amino acids. The V end lost 6 bases, the J end lost 10 bases, and 13 bases lay between the germline ends. On this clone: Its matching antigen is unknown.

Study observations and caveats: V- and J-gene trimming in TCR beta was tied to a missense DCLRE1C variant by an analysis performed later.

Sequenced sample: PBMCs. The receptor was derived from a woman between 25 and 40 years old in good health and CMV-seronegative. J is TRBJ2-1 and V is TRBV2; D may be TRBD1 (5 bases). The CDR3 DNA reads as TGTGCCAGCAGGCCAAGGGGCTACGAGCAGTTCTTC. This encodes CASRPRGYEQFF.